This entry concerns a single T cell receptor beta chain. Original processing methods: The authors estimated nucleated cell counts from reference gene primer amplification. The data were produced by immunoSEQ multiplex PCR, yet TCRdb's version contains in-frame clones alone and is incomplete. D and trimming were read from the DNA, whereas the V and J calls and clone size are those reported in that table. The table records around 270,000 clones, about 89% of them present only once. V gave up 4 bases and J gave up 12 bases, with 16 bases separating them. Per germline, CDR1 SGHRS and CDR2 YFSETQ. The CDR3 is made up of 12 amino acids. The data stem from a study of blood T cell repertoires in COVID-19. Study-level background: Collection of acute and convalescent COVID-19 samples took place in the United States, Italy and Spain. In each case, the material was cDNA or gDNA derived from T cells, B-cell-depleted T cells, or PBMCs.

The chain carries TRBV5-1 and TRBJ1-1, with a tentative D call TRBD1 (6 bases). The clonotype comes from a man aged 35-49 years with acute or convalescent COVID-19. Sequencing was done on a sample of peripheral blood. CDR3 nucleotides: TGCGCCAGCAGCAGTATTTCAGGGGAGTCTTTCTTT. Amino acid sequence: CASSSISGESFF.